Described below is a single TCR beta chain sequence and its context. This clonotype was observed a handful of times. What antigen it recognizes has not been identified. No much larger clonotype is one base removed from it; base qualities were not supplied. This sample is part of a study of blood T cells in healthy people across ages (dated by TCRdb to the mid-2010s). In terms of the full investigation: Template switching captured roughly one uniquely barcoded TCR beta cDNA molecule per two T cells in model experiments. To avoid experimental bias, donors of different ages were randomly spread across the sequencing lanes. Four age groups were formed from the donors: young (average roughly 15 years), middle-aged (approximately 39), aged (62) and long-lived (approximately 80). The study measured age-related changes in TCR beta repertoire diversity using deep sequencing normalized with unique cDNA molecular identifiers. Using the same blood draw, the study looked at two additional independent replicas of 1 million unique cDNA reads for two donors, one aged 18 to 30 and the other aged 80 or older.

Broad study findings and their caveats: Since profiling was done on bulk unsorted PBMCs, naive and antigen-experienced compartments could not be conclusively compared. Because the CMV infection status of the donors was unknown, age-related changes in expanded clonotypes may potentially have been confounded. Estimates of total diversity based on one million sequenced T cells were considered lower bounds and underestimates. A strong correlation was found between observed TCR beta diversity and the percentage of naive T cells measured by flow cytometry. Observed TCR beta diversity per million T cells fell roughly linearly with age, and a significant reduction was already apparent by age about 38. Compared with the aged group, the long-lived group had more naive CD4+ T cells, fewer expanded clones and increased TCR diversity, a pattern suggesting age selection.

Library preparation was by 5' RACE. TCRdb lists the instrument as Illumina HiSeq 2500. The second PCR ran for about 7 to 11 cycles and used a J-beta primer mix along with a sample-barcoded 5' primer. A template-switch 5' adaptor carrying 12 random nucleotides introduced a unique molecular identifier onto each TCR beta cDNA molecule. Each sample yielded at least 2.5 million CDR3-containing paired-end reads. First-strand cDNA synthesis was performed from all RNA using the Mint cDNA synthesis kit, with priming by a TRBC-specific oligonucleotide. After uracil-DNA glycosylase treatment, a first 18-cycle PCR used universal primers M1SS and BC2_uni_R on all cDNA. On the authors' methods: For normalization, 1 million high-quality reads were randomly selected from each sample, with every read carrying a distinct molecular identifier. Instead of being binned into consensus sequences, reads with shared molecular identifiers were discarded. MiTCR, run with a Q25 quality threshold and the strictest error-elimination algorithm, handled CDR3 identification, clonotype clustering and error correction. A nonparametric unseen species model with Euler transformation was used to estimate a lower bound on total TCR beta diversity. The public sequencing data were trimmed at Q25 with fastp and processed into clonotypes with MiXCR by TCRdb, which kept only in-frame beta chains. Rows matching on CDR3 protein sequence are summarized as one entry with the most common DNA and genes. The V and J calls follow TCRdb's processing rather than the paper's. For this sample there are 1.2 million to 1.5 million distinct CDR3 sequences; about 43% appear just once. The leading ten clones occupy 7% to 9% of the sample.

The donors were some 36 Caucasian individuals from Russia, aged about 6 to 100 years, who were systemically healthy. Approximately 9.7 milliliters of peripheral blood were drawn from each donor into EDTA-treated Vacutainer tubes. Ficoll-Paque density-gradient centrifugation was used to isolate PBMCs, with at least 6.5 million per sample. Trizol reagent was used to extract total RNA from PBMCs, with at least 6 micrograms per sample. The percentages of naive CD45RAhigh/CD27high T cells were determined by flow cytometry on a PBMC aliquot from every donor. Input material: blood. This sequence originates from a woman aged 18-29 years in good health.

The CDR3 here reads CASTGDGGYIQYF. The nucleotide sequence is TGTGCCAGCACGGGGGACGGAGGGTACATTCAGTACTTC. Recombination joined TRBV12-3 or TRBV12-4 with TRBJ2-5; the D region possibly corresponds to TRBD2 (6 bases align). The J call may be in error: the DNA end matches TRBJ2-4 better. The cysteine opens and the phenylalanine closes a CDR3 of 13 amino acids. The sequence is cut down to CDR3 DNA, 39 bases in frame from base 1.